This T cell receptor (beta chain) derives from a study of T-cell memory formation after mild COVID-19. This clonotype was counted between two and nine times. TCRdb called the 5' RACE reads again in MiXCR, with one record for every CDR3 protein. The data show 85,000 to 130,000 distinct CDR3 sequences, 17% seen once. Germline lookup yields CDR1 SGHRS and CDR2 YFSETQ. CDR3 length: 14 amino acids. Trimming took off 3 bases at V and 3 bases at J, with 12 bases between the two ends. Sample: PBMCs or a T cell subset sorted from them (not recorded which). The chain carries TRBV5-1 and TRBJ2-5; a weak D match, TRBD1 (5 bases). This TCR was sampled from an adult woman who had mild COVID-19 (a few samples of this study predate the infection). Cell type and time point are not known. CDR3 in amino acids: CASSWGQGEETQYF. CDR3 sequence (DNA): TGCGCCAGCAGCTGGGGTCAAGGGGAAGAGACCCAGTACTTC.